This entry describes one T cell receptor beta chain. The target antigen is unknown. Each cell subset's genomic DNA was divided evenly among several immunoSEQ plates. Original handling: Quality scores were absent from the junction-only immunoSEQ sequences, so filtering differed. The method was immunoSEQ multiplex PCR; TCRdb's version includes in-frame clones alone and lacks a portion of them. V, J and clone size are those of that table, while D and trimming were read from the DNA. The sample carries around 530,000 clones, around three quarters recorded once. Genomic DNA, for the unsorted samples, came from roughly 94 million PBMCs. Germline-derived CDR1 and CDR2 are KGHSH and LQKENI. CDR3 size: 16 residues. Between the trimmed V and J ends, which lost 1 base and 6 bases, there was a span of 18 bases. This sample is part of a study of shared clonotypes between healthy human individuals. Study observations and caveats: The authors sampled blood alone, and tissue repertoires likely differ.

Specimen: PBMCs. This chain joins TRBV18 and TRBJ1-2; D might be TRBD1 (6 bases). The receptor comes from a middle-aged woman in good health. Some clones in this sample may be carry-over from other donors' samples. The CDR3 bases are TGTGCCAGCTCACCACTCAGGGGCACGACCGGGGATGGCTACACCTTC. Encoded protein: CASSPLRGTTGDGYTF.